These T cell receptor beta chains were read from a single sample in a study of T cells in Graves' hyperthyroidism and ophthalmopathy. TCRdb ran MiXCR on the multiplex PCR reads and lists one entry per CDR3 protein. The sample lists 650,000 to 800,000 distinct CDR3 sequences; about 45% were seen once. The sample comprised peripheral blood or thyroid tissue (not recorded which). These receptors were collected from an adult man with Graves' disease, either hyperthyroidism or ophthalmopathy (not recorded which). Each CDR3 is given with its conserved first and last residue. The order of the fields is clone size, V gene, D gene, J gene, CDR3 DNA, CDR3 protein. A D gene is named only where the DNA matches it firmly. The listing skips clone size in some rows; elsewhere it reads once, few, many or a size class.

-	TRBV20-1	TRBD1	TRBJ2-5	TGCAGTGCCAGTAGCCTTCGGACAGGGCTGATAGAGACCCAGTACTTC	CSASSLRTGLIETQYF
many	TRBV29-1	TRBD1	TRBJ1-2	TGCAGCTTTACAGGGGGCTATGGCTACACCTTC	CSFTGGYGYTF
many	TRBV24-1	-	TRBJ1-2	TGTGCCACCAGTGACCCAGCCCTGCCCAACTATGGCTACACCTTC	CATSDPALPNYGYTF
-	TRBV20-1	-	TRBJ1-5	TGCAGTGCTAGTAGTTTCGGTGGCAGATTCAGCAATCAGCCCCAGCATTTT	CSASSFGGRFSNQPQHF
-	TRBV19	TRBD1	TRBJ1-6	TGTGCCAGTAGTCTGATCAGGGGGCCCCTCCACTTT	CASSLIRGPLHF
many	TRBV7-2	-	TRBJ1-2	TGTGCCAGCAGCCCGGACGGGGCTAACTATGGCTACACCTTC	CASSPDGANYGYTF
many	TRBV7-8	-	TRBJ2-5	TGTGCCAGCAGCCCCACACGAGGACAGCCAGAGACCCAGTACTTC	CASSPTRGQPETQYF
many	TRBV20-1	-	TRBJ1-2	TGCAGTGCGCACATGACGGCAAACTATGGCTACACCTTC	CSAHMTANYGYTF
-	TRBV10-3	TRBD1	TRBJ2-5	TGTGCCATCAGAACCGGGACAGGGGATCGAGAGACCCAGTACTTC	CAIRTGTGDRETQYF
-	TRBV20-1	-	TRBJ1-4	TGCAGTGCTAGATCGCGGGGATCACTGTCAACTAATGAAAAACTGTTTTTT	CSARSRGSLSTNEKLFF
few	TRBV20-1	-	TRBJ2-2	TGCAGTGCCTCCCGACGGACCGGGGAGCTGTTTTTT	CSASRRTGELFF
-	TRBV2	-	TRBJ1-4	TGTGCCAGCGGGGGGGGGGGGGCGAGTGAAAAACTGTTTTTT	CASGGGGASEKLFF
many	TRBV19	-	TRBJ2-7	TGTGCCAGTAGTAGGAACAGCGAGCAGTACTTC	CASSRNSEQYF
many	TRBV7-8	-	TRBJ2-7	TGTGCCAGCAGCTTAGGGCAGTACTTC	CASSLGQYF